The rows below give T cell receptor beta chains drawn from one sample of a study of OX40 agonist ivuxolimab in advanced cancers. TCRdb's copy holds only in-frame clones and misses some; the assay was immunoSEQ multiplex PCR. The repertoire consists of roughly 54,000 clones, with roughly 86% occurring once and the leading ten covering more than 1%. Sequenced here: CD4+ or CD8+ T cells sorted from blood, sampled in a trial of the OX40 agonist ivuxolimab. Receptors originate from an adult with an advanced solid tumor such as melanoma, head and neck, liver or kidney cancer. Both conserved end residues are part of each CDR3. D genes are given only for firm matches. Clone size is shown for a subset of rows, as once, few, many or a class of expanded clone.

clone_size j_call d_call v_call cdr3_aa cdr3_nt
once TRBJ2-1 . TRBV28 CASSLETTYNEQFF TGTGCCAGCAGTTTGGAGACTACCTACAATGAGCAGTTCTTC
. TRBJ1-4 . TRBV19 CASGQRGEKLFF TGTGCCAGTGGACAGCGGGGTGAAAAACTGTTTTTT
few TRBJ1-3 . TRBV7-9 CASSQNGGNTIYF TGTGCCAGCAGTCAAAATGGGGGAAACACCATATATTTT
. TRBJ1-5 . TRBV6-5 CASSPAGGTQPQHF TGTGCCAGCAGTCCCGCCGGGGGCACTCAGCCCCAGCATTTT
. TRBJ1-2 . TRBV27 CASSLSTANYGYTF TGTGCCAGCAGTTTATCTACTGCTAACTATGGCTACACCTTC
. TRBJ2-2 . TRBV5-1 CASSLGGPTGELFF TGCGCCAGCAGCTTAGGCGGACCCACCGGGGAGCTGTTTTTT
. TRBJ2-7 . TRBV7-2 CASSLATGRNEQYF TGTGCCAGCAGCTTAGCAACAGGGAGGAACGAGCAGTACTTC
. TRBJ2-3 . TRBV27 CASSPAGDTQYF TGTGCCAGCAGTCCCGCCGGGGATACGCAGTATTTT
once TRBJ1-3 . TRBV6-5 CASSLGILGNTIYF TGTGCCAGCAGTTTAGGAATCCTCGGAAACACCATATATTTT
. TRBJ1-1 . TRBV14 CASSQLGAVSEAFF TGTGCCAGCAGCCAACTGGGGGCTGTTAGTGAAGCTTTCTTT
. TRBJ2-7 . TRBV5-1 CASSLNRGEGFYEQYF TGCGCCAGCAGCTTAAACCGGGGCGAAGGCTTCTACGAGCAGTACTTC
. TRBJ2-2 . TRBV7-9 CASSPGRINTGELFF TGTGCCAGCAGCCCCGGACGGATAAACACCGGGGAGCTGTTTTTT
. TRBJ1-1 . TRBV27 CASSPRQATEAFF TGTGCCAGCAGCCCCAGACAGGCAACTGAAGCTTTCTTT
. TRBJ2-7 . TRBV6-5 CASSRDGVGSYEQYF TGTGCCAGCAGTCGTGACGGGGTAGGGTCCTACGAGCAGTACTTC
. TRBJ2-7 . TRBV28 CASSLWAGSYEQYF TGTGCCAGCAGTTTATGGGCGGGTTCCTACGAGCAGTACTTC